This T cell receptor beta chain was captured in a study of early stage breast cancer tumors (dated by TCRdb to the late 2010s). Background on the whole study: Of the roughly 15 invasive breast tumors, eleven to twelve were found to be estrogen receptor-positive, progesterone receptor-positive and HER2-negative. About 70% of the 12 ER+/PR+/HER2- tumors were invasive ductal carcinomas, while the other four were invasive lobular carcinomas. On average, each sample had roughly 9.7-fold read coverage. The samples as a whole yielded about 2,400,000 detected templates, corresponding to some 1 million unique clonotypes. Here is what the overall study found, with its caveats: Enriched TCRB sequences shared across patients were found to be mostly commonly generated sequences that were unlikely to play an important role in the tumor microenvironment. Greater similarity was observed between blood and normal breast repertoires than between blood and tumor repertoires, and tumor was distinguished from normal in about 85% of the 16 patients when each tissue was compared with blood. Analysis by tumor subtype was prevented by the small cohort size. Tumors showed about 2.4-fold higher T cell density and higher clonality than adjacent normal breast tissue. Bulk genomic DNA sequencing of unsorted cells missed chain pairing and functional markers such as CD4, CD8 and FOXP3.

Every sample was amplified as two independent genomic DNA replicates, using roughly 0.5 ug for blood and approximately 1.4 ug for tumor or normal breast. Following the manufacturer's instructions, the ImmunoSeq Intro kit was used to carry out TCRB sequencing on genomic DNA. For absolute quantification, the roughly 30-cycle multiplex PCR included proprietary primers along with spike-in control sequences. Single-end 150-bp reads were used to sequence an 87-bp fragment spanning the CDR3 and the flanking V and J genes. Seven samples, each with two replicates, were multiplexed per lane of an Illumina MiSeq using version 3.0 chemistry. In the original analysis: The vendor's proprietary pipeline handled the raw data processing, merging both replicates into a single result for each sample. To define clonotypes, the study grouped productive rearrangements that shared the V-gene family, CDR3 amino acid sequence and J-gene segment. Clonality was calculated as 1 minus the normalized Shannon entropy (Pielou evenness) of TCRB abundances. To estimate T cell density, the total number of templates was divided by the input cell count, which was inferred from how much DNA went in. Recon, run with its default parameters, was used to estimate overall repertoire diversity and clonality. A clonotype counted as tumor-enriched if its abundance in tumor exceeded 0.1% and was at least 32-fold higher than its abundance in normal breast. TCRdb limited this immuneACCESS table to in-frame rearrangements with V and J called. A share of clones is missing; checked studies link under half to unresolved V genes, and the rest is unexplained. That table is the source of V, J and clone size, and D and trimming were worked out from the DNA. The sample includes roughly 14,000 clones, with 70% to 85% observed a single time. The top ten clones comprise around 4.7% of the sample.

Comments on this clone: The specificity of this receptor is unknown. No base-level quality is on record; no much larger clone is a single base apart.

Adjacent normal breast tissue was collected roughly 1.8-4 cm away from the tumor, rinsed in PBS and stored in prechilled RNAlater. Because of high lipid content and low cell density, 100-300 mg of normal breast tissue was often needed to obtain sufficient DNA. The study profiled bulk TCR beta-chain repertoires in matched peripheral blood, tumor and adjacent normal breast tissue taken from approximately 15 patients with early-stage breast cancer. The Qiagen AllPrep DNA/RNA Mini kit was used for genomic DNA extraction. Deletion took 5 bases off V and 5 bases off J, with a span of 15 bases between the germline ends. There are 14 amino acids in the CDR3, from cysteine to phenylalanine inclusive. Only the CDR3 region is kept as DNA, spanning 42 bases read in frame from base 1. The germline V gene yields MRHNA for CDR1 and SNTAGT for CDR2.

This TCR came from a person aged 25 to 39 with breast cancer. The chain employs TRBV6-4 and TRBJ1-1; the D gene identity is not certain. The specimen was normal breast tissue next to the tumor. The CDR3 is CASSSIGWDTEAFF. The DNA sequence follows: TGTGCCAGCAGTTCTATAGGTTGGGATACTGAAGCTTTCTTT.